Listed here are 4 T cell receptor beta chains from one sample, sequenced in a study of T cells in Graves' hyperthyroidism and ophthalmopathy. Amplification yielded TCR beta CDR3 regions, with RNA transcripts as the source. HTBI primers were used for first-round RT-PCR of the TCR CDR3. Using its own MiXCR run on the multiplex PCR reads, TCRdb lists one record per CDR3 protein. Here the sample spans hundreds of thousands of distinct CDR3 sequences, less than 15% being singletons. Sequenced: blood. Every receptor here comes from a woman aged 18-29 years with Graves' hyperthyroidism.

There are many counts of this clonotype. The chain recombines TRBV3-1 with TRBJ1-2; TRBD1 is a possible D gene (5 bases). Germline V gives CDR1 LGHDT, CDR2 YNNKEL (reference sequence). The V end lost 0 bases, the J end lost 6 bases, and 23 bases lay between the germline ends. The CDR3 loop spans 18 amino acids. CDR3: CASSQDRLWAGQGHGYTF. The DNA for the CDR3 is TGTGCCAGCAGCCAAGATCGGCTGTGGGCCGGGCAGGGACATGGCTACACCTTC.

There are many counts of this clonotype. The chain carries TRBV3-1 and TRBJ2-1; D call uncertain. This CDR3 has 12 residues. Trimming took 7 bases from V and 8 from J, leaving 12 bases between them. CDR1 and CDR2 from the germline V gene are LGHDT and YNNKEL (reference sequence). The CDR3 sequence is CASTSFLDEQFF. DNA for the CDR3: TGTGCCAGCACATCATTCTTGGATGAGCAGTTCTTC.

This clonotype is a singleton in its sample. The rearrangement uses TRBV6-1 and TRBJ2-3; D is possibly TRBD1 or TRBD2 (7 bases each). V was shortened by 7 bases and J by 0 bases, with 14 bases between the two germline ends. CDR3 length: 15 residues. The germline V gene encodes CDR1 MNHNS and CDR2 SASEGT. CDR3 sequence reads: CASKRDSKSTDTQYF. The CDR3 nucleotides are TGTGCCAGCAAGCGGGACAGCAAGAGCACAGATACGCAGTATTTT.

This clonotype was seen more than once but under ten times. The chain has TRBV6-1 and TRBJ2-3, with D possibly being TRBD1 (6 bases). Trimming shortened V by 5 bases and J by 0 bases, and 12 bases separated the two germline ends. Germline CDR1 reads MNHNS; CDR2 reads SASEGT. The CDR3 covers 15 residues. In DNA form, the CDR3 reads TGTGCCAGCAGTCCGAGGGGGTCTAGCACAGATACGCAGTATTTT. Its protein product is CASSPRGSSTDTQYF.